These 9 T cell receptor beta chains were all obtained from the same sample, sequenced in a study of OX40 agonist ivuxolimab in advanced cancers. The data were produced by immunoSEQ multiplex PCR, yet TCRdb's version contains in-frame clones alone and is incomplete. The sample lists roughly 62,000 clones; 85% were seen once. This specimen was CD4+ or CD8+ T cells sorted from blood, taken in a trial of the OX40 agonist ivuxolimab. All receptors come from an adult with an advanced solid tumor such as melanoma, head and neck, liver or kidney cancer.

This clone showed up just a few times. This chain links TRBV6-6 with TRBJ1-2; D is unresolved. The CDR3 is 13 amino acids. Trimming removed 2 bases at V and 6 bases at J, with 10 bases between. Per the germline V gene, CDR1 is MNHNY and CDR2 is SVGAGI (reference sequence). The CDR3 DNA reads as TGTGCCAGCAGTTACGAGGGCAGAAATGGCTACACCTTC. Its protein is CASSYEGRNGYTF.

The gene calls are TRBV5-6 and TRBJ1-2; possible D gene TRBD1, 6 bases. The germline gives CDR1 SGHDT, CDR2 YYEEEE. Between the trimmed V and J ends, which lost 2 bases and 8 bases, there was a span of 16 bases. The CDR3 sequence is 14 residues long. Written as DNA, the CDR3 is TGTGCCAGCAGCTTTTCAGGGGCCGGAAGCGGCTACACCTTC. It specifies CASSFSGAGSGYTF.

This clone is a singleton in its sample. The genes are TRBV9 and TRBJ2-1, with 10 nucleotides matching TRBD1. V was clipped by 3 bases and J by 6 bases; unmatched bases: 6. CDR1 and CDR2 from the germline V gene are SGDLS and YYNGEE. This CDR3 contains 15 residues. This chain's CDR3 is CASSEGTGASNEQFF. CDR3 bases: TGTGCCAGCAGCGAAGGGACAGGGGCTTCCAATGAGCAGTTCTTC.

This clone was counted once. CDR3 in DNA: TGTGCCAGCAGCTCACGAGCGGGGGCGGGTCACAATGAGCAGTTCTTC. Protein sequence: CASSSRAGAGHNEQFF. This chain connects TRBV11-2 to TRBJ2-1; 8 bases are a match to TRBD2. The ends lost 4 bases at V and 5 bases at J; junction bases unmatched: 10. The CDR3 totals 16 residues. Germline CDR1 SGHAT, CDR2 FQNNGV.

Only a few counts were recorded for this clone. The rearrangement links TRBV9 to TRBJ2-2; tentatively, D is TRBD2 (5 bases). Trimming took off 6 bases at V and 7 bases at J, with 22 bases between the two ends. The germline V gene has CDR1 SGDLS and CDR2 YYNGEE. This CDR3 is 16 amino acids long. The CDR3, as DNA: TGTGCCAGCACCCAGAGAGCGGAGACATTTAGCGGGGAGCTGTTTTTT. It specifies CASTQRAETFSGELFF.

The V and J genes are TRBV18 and TRBJ1-1; D possibly corresponds to TRBD1 (6 bases). This CDR3 contains 15 residues. Germline CDR1 is KGHSH and CDR2 is LQKENI. The ends were cut back, 3 bases at V and 3 bases at J, with 14 bases in the middle. CDR3 residues: CASSPTGRADTEAFF. In nucleotides, the CDR3 is TGTGCCAGCTCACCGACAGGACGGGCTGACACTGAAGCTTTCTTT.

V and J are TRBV4-1 and TRBJ1-4; TRBD1 aligns across 11 bases. Germline values: CDR1 MGHRA, CDR2 YSYEKL. The trim removed 5 bases at V and 1 base at J, leaving 3 bases unmatched. The CDR3 has 16 residues. For the CDR3, the DNA is TGCGCCAGCAGCGAGGGACAGGGGGAAACTAATGAAAAACTGTTTTTT. This gives the protein CASSEGQGETNEKLFF.

The chain couples TRBV4-1 to TRBJ2-7; 11 bases map to TRBD2. CDR3 length equals 17 residues. Germline CDR1 is MGHRA and CDR2 is YSYEKL. J lost 0 bases, V lost 4 bases, and 8 bases had no gene match. As DNA, the CDR3 is TGCGCCAGCAGCCCTCGGCTAGCGGGGGGATCCTCCTACGAGCAGTACTTC. Protein: CASSPRLAGGSSYEQYF.

V is TRBV19 and J is TRBJ2-1, with D unresolved. In germline, CDR1 is LNHDA, CDR2 SQIVND (reference sequence). The CDR3 spans 16 residues. V was trimmed by 1 base and J by 3 bases, leaving 13 bases between them. The CDR3 nucleotides read TGTGCCAGTAGTATAGCTAAGGGCTGGGGCTACAATGAGCAGTTCTTC. It codes for CASSIAKGWGYNEQFF.